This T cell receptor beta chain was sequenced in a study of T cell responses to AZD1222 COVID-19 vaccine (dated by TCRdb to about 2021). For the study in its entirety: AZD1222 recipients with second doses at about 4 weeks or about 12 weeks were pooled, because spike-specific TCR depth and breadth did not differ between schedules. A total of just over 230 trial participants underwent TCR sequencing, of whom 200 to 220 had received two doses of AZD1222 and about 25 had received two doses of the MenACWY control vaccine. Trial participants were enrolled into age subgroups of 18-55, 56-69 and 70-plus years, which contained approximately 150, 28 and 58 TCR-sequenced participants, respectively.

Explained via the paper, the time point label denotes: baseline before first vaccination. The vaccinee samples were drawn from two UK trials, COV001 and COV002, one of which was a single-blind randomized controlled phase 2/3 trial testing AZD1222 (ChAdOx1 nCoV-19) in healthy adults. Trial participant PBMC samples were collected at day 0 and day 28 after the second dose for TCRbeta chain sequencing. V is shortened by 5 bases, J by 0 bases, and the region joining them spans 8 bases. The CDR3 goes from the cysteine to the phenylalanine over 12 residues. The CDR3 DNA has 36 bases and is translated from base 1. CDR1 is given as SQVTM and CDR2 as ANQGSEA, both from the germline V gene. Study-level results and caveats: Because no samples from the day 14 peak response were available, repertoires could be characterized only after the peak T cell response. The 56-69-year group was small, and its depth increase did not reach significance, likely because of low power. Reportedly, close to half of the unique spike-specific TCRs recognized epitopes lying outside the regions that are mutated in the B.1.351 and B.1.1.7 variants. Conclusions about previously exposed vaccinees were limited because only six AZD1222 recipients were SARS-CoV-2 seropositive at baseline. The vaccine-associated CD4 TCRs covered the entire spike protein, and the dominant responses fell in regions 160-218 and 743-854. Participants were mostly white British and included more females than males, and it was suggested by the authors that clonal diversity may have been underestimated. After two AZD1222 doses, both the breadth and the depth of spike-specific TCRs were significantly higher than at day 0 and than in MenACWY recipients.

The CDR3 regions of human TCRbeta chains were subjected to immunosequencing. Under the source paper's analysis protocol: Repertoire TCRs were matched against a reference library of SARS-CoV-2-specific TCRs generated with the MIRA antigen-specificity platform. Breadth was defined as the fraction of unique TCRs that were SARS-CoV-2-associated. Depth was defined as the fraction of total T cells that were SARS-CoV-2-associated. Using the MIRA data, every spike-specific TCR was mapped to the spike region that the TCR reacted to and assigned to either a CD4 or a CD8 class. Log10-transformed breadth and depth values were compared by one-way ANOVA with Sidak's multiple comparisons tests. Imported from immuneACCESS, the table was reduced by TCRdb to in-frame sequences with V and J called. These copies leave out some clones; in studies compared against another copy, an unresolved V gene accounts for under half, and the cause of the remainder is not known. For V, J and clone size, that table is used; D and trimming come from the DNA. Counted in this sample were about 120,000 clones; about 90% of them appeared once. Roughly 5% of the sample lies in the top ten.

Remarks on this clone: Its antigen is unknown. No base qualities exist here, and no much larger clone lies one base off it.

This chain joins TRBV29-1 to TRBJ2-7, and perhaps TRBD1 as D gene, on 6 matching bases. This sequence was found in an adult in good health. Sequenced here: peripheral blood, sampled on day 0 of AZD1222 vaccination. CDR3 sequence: CSVWTDSYEQYF. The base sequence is TGCAGCGTTTGGACAGACTCCTACGAGCAGTACTTC.